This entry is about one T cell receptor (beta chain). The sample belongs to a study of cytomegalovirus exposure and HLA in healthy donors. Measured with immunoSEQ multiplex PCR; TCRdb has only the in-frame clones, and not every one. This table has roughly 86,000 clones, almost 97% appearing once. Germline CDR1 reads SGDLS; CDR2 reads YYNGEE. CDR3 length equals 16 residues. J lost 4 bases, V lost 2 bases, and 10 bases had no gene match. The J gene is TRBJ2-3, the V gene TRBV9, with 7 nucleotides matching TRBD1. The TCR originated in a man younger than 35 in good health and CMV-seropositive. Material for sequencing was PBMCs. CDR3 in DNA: TGTGCCAGCAGCGTCCGACAGGGTTCGGGCGCAGATACGCAGTATTTT. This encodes CASSVRQGSGADTQYF.